This T cell receptor (beta chain) was recorded in a study of T cell responses to AZD1222 COVID-19 vaccine. V shed 0 bases and J 5 bases; nucleotides not matched to a gene: 1. The CDR3 length is 16 residues. From germline, CDR1 is SGDLS and CDR2 YYNGEE. Generated by immunoSEQ multiplex PCR, the TCRdb table keeps only in-frame clones and is missing some. Of over 110,000 clones listed, about nine tenths are singletons. V is TRBV9 and J is TRBJ2-1; 14 bases are shared with TRBD2. The receptor comes from an adult who received the AZD1222 COVID-19 vaccine. Sequencing was performed on peripheral blood, taken 28 days after the second AZD1222 dose. CDR3 amino acids: CASSVVGLAGDNEQFF. The CDR3, as DNA: TGTGCCAGCAGCGTAGTGGGACTAGCGGGAGACAATGAGCAGTTCTTC.